What follows describes a single TCR beta chain. Germline V gene data show CDR1 as MNHEY and CDR2 as SMNVEV (reference sequence). The CDR3 runs 13 residues. V was clipped by 3 bases and J by 5 bases, with 10 bases between them. This table comes from immunoSEQ multiplex PCR, and its TCRdb copy is limited to in-frame clones, with some not included. There are about 220,000 clones in the sample; 80% to 90% occur only once, and approximately 14% lies in the top ten. These data are taken from a study of blood T cell repertoires in COVID-19. This clonotype was obtained from a woman in her forties or fifties with acute COVID-19. The sample consisted of PBMCs or T cells enriched from blood (not recorded which). J is TRBJ1-1 and V is TRBV27; D is ambiguous. The chain's CDR3 is CASSFSGGTEAFF. The CDR3 DNA is TGTGCCAGCAGTTTCAGCGGCGGGACTGAAGCTTTCTTT.